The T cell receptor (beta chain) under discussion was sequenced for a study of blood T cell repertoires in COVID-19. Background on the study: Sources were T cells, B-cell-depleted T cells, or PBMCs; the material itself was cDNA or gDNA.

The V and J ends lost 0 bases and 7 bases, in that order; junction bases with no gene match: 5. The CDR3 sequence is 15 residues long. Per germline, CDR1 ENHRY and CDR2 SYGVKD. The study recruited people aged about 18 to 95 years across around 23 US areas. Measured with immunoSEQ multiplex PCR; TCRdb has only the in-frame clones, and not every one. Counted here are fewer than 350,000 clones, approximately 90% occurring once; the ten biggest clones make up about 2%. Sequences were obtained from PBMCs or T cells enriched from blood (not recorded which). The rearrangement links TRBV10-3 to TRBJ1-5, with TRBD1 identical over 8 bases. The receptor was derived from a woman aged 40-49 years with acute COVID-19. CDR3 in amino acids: CAISESGTGGQPQHF. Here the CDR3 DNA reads TGTGCCATCAGTGAGTCGGGGACAGGAGGCCAGCCCCAGCATTTT.